This TCR beta chain was found in a study of vaccination effects on CD4 cells after COVID-19. Study-wide findings and caveats: Researchers reported few convalescent patients and no early post-infection timepoints in the study.

To note about this clone: Its antigen is undetermined.

Sequencing was performed with immunoSEQ multiplex PCR; in TCRdb, only in-frame clones are kept and a portion is missing. The table lists approximately 25,000 clones, roughly two thirds of them singletons. This CDR3 is 13 amino acids long. Germline CDR1 and CDR2: MNHEY and SVGAGI. V lost 5 bases, J lost 4 bases, and 11 bases lay in between. Antigen-specific CD4+ T cell clonotypes were called by their expansion after viral peptide-pool culture in ViraFEST. A 10-day culture period preceded the isolation of CD4+ T cells. Vaccine recipients had no previous SARS-CoV-2 infection; their nucleocapsid antibodies were negative. In culture with 10 IU/ml IL-2 and around 10 ug/ml peptides, PBMC were grown at roughly 2 million per well. A half-volume exchange with IL-2 medium occurred on days 3 and 7.

The V call is TRBV6-5, the J call TRBJ1-2; no firm D call. The material sequenced was CD4+ T cells from PBMCs cultured with SARS-CoV-2 spike peptides, taken before COVID-19 vaccination. This TCR was recovered from a human donor who received a COVID-19 vaccine. For the CDR3, the DNA is TGTGCCAGCAGTAACGTCCAGGTCTATGGCTACACCTTC. Encoded protein: CASSNVQVYGYTF.